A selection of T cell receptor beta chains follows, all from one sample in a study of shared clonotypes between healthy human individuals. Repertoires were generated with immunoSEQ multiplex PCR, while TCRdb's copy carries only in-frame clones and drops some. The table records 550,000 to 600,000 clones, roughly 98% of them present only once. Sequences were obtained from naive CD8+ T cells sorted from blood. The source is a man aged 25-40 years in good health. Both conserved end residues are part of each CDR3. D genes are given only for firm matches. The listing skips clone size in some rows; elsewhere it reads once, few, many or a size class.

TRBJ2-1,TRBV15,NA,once,CATSRDLGFPSNEQFF,TGTGCCACCAGCAGAGATCTGGGATTTCCGTCCAATGAGCAGTTCTTC
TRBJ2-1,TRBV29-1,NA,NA,CSSVGDGTYGEQFF,TGCAGCAGTGTGGGGGACGGAACATATGGTGAGCAGTTCTTC
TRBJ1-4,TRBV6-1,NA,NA,CASSSWTAVNEKLFF,TGTGCCAGCAGTTCCTGGACGGCGGTCAATGAAAAACTGTTTTTT
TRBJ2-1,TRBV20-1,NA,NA,CSAGWGGEQFF,TGCAGTGCTGGCTGGGGAGGTGAGCAGTTCTTC
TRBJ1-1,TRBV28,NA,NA,CASSSIIGGRNTEAFF,TGTGCCAGCAGTTCTATAATCGGGGGACGGAACACTGAAGCTTTCTTT
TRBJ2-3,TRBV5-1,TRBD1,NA,CASKDPYIRDRRPTDTQYF,TGCGCCAGCAAAGACCCATATATCCGGGACAGGCGGCCCACAGATACGCAGTATTTT
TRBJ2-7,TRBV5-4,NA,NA,CASSLTPYEQYF,TGTGCCAGCAGTCTTACGCCCTACGAGCAGTACTTC
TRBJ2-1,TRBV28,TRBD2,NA,CASSPWTSGDNEQFF,TGTGCCAGCAGTCCCTGGACTAGCGGTGACAATGAGCAGTTCTTC
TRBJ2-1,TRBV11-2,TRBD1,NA,CASSWQGAGGEQFF,TGTGCCAGCAGCTGGCAGGGGGCCGGTGGTGAGCAGTTCTTC
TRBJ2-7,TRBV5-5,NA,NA,CASSLIAISYEQYF,TGTGCCAGCAGCTTGATCGCCATCTCCTACGAGCAGTACTTC
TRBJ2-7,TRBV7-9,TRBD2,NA,CASSSAGAYEQYF,TGTGCCAGCAGCTCAGCGGGAGCGTACGAGCAGTACTTC
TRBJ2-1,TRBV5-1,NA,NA,CASSLGAGYEQFF,TGCGCCAGCAGCTTGGGGGCAGGGTATGAGCAGTTCTTC
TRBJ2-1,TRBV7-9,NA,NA,CASIGLSSYNEQFF,TGTGCCAGCATAGGACTGAGCTCCTACAATGAGCAGTTCTTC
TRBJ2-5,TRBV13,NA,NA,CASSLEGHQETQYF,TGTGCCAGCAGCTTAGAAGGACACCAAGAGACCCAGTACTTC
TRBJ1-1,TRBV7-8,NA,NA,CASSLATPTRNTEAFF,TGTGCCAGCAGCTTAGCCACCCCGACCCGGAACACTGAAGCTTTCTTT
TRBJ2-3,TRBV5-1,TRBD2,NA,CASSLAVAGQNTDTQYF,TGCGCCAGCAGCTTGGCCGTAGCGGGTCAGAATACAGATACGCAGTATTTT
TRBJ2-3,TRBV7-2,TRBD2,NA,CASSLVRLAGKYF,TGTGCCAGCAGCTTAGTCCGCCTAGCGGGAAAGTATTTT
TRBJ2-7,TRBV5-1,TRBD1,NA,CASSLDGQVLNEQYF,TGCGCCAGCAGCTTGGACGGACAGGTCCTTAACGAGCAGTACTTC
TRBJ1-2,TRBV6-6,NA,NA,CASRQLSNYGYTF,TGTGCCAGCCGACAGTTGTCTAACTATGGCTACACCTTC
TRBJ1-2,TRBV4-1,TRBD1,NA,CASSQSLTGIGYGYTF,TGCGCCAGCAGCCAAAGCCTGACAGGGATAGGCTATGGCTACACCTTC
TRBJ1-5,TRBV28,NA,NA,CASSLGPGDQPQHF,TGTGCCAGCAGTTTGGGTCCCGGGGACCAGCCCCAGCATTTT
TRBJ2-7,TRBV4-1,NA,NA,CASGFAGMSGEQYF,TGCGCCAGCGGCTTCGCGGGCATGTCGGGCGAGCAGTACTTC
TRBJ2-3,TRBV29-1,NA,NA,CSGIKQGSTDTQYF,TGCAGCGGGATCAAACAGGGTAGCACAGATACGCAGTATTTT
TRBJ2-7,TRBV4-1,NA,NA,CASSQEGFSYEQYF,TGCGCCAGCAGCCAAGAAGGTTTTTCCTACGAGCAGTACTTC
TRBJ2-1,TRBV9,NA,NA,CASSVDEGGYNEQFF,TGTGCCAGCAGCGTAGATGAAGGCGGTTACAATGAGCAGTTCTTC
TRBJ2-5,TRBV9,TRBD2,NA,CASSAPVAGGPQETQYF,TGTGCCAGCAGCGCTCCTGTGGCGGGAGGGCCCCAAGAGACCCAGTACTTC
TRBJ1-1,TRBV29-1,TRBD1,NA,CSVGTGANIEAFF,TGCAGCGTTGGGACAGGTGCTAATATTGAAGCTTTCTTT
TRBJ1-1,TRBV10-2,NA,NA,CASSEWWNTEAFF,TGCGCCAGCAGTGAGTGGTGGAACACTGAAGCTTTCTTT
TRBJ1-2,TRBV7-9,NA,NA,CASSRERAVYGYTF,TGTGCCAGCAGCCGTGAGCGGGCGGTCTATGGCTACACCTTC
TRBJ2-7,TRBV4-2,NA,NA,CASSLHGEQYF,TGTGCCAGCAGCCTCCATGGCGAGCAGTACTTC
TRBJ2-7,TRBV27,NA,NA,CASSEGAEQYF,TGTGCCAGCTCCGAGGGTGCCGAGCAGTACTTC
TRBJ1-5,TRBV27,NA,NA,CASSSAGINQPQHF,TGTGCCAGCAGTTCGGCAGGGATCAATCAGCCCCAGCATTTT
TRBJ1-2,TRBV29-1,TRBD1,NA,CSVVGTGTNYGYTF,TGCAGCGTTGTGGGGACAGGGACTAACTATGGCTACACCTTC
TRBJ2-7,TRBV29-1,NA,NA,CSVGPRRDNSYEQYF,TGCAGCGTTGGCCCCCGGCGGGACAACTCCTACGAGCAGTACTTC
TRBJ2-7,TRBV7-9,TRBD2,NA,CASSPGTSGVPGYEQYF,TGTGCCAGCAGCCCAGGGACTAGCGGGGTCCCTGGTTACGAGCAGTACTTC